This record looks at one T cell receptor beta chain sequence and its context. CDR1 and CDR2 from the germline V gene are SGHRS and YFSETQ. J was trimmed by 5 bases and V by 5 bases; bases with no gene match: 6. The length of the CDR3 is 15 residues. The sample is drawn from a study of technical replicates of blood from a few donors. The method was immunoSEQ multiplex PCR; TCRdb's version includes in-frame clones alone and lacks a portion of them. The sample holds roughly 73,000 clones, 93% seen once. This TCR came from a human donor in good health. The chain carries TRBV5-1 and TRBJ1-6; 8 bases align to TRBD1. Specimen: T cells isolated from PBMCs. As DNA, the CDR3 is TGCGCCAGCAGAGGGGCGACAGGGGATAATTCACCCCTCCACTTT. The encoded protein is CASRGATGDNSPLHF.